The T cell receptor (beta chain) described here comes from a study of cytomegalovirus exposure and HLA in healthy donors. CDR3 size: 16 residues. Trimming removed 1 base at V and 0 bases at J, with 11 bases between. Germline V CDR1 and CDR2: SGHVS, FNYEAQ. The table came from immunoSEQ multiplex PCR; TCRdb's copy has only in-frame clones and leaves some out. The table shows around 160,000 clones, with about 90% occurring only once. Study conclusions and caveats: Reportedly, cytomegalovirus status was diagnosed with high sensitivity and specificity. The TCR clusters that emerged in the first cohort tended, a later analysis found, to co-occur in the roughly 130 validation repertoires.

As concerns this clone: Its antigen is as yet unknown.

The source material was PBMCs. The TCR originated in a woman younger than 30 in good health and CMV-seropositive. V usage is TRBV7-6 and J usage is TRBJ2-3, with D uncertain. The CDR3: CASSLDAISSTDTQYF. The DNA for the CDR3 is TGTGCCAGCAGCTTAGACGCGATATCTAGCACAGATACGCAGTATTTT.